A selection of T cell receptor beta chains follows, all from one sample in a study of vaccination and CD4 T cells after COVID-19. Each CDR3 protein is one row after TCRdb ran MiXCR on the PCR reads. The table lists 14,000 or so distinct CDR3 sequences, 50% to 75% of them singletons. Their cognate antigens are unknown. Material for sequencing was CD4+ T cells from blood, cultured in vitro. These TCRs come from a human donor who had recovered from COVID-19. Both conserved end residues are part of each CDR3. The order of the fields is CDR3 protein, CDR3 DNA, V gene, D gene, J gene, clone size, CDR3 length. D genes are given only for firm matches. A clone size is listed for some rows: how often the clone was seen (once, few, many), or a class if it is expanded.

CDR3aa: CASSLEGNSPLHF
CDR3nt: TGTGCCAGCAGCTTAGAGGGAAATTCACCCCTCCACTTT
v_gene: TRBV7-9
d_gene: NA
j_gene: TRBJ1-6
abundance: few
len: 13

CDR3aa: CASSPGRIGPRLDEQYF
CDR3nt: TGTGCCAGCAGCCCCGGACGGATTGGACCCCGCCTGGACGAGCAGTACTTC
v_gene: TRBV7-2
d_gene: NA
j_gene: TRBJ2-7
abundance: NA
len: 17

CDR3aa: CARSLTGSNYGYTF
CDR3nt: TGTGCCAGAAGCTTGACAGGCTCCAACTATGGCTACACCTTC
v_gene: TRBV7-9
d_gene: NA
j_gene: TRBJ1-2
abundance: NA
len: 14

CDR3aa: CSVVWNRAYEQYF
CDR3nt: TGCAGCGTTGTCTGGAACCGAGCCTACGAGCAGTACTTC
v_gene: TRBV29-1
d_gene: NA
j_gene: TRBJ2-7
abundance: NA
len: 13

CDR3aa: CASSERQEGRYTF
CDR3nt: TGCGCCAGCAGTGAACGTCAGGAGGGTCGCTACACCTTC
v_gene: TRBV10-1
d_gene: NA
j_gene: TRBJ1-2
abundance: few
len: 13

CDR3aa: CASSPDRGISNSPLHF
CDR3nt: TGTGCCAGCTCCCCGGACAGGGGAATATCGAATTCACCCCTCCACTTT
v_gene: TRBV18
d_gene: TRBD1
j_gene: TRBJ1-6
abundance: few
len: 16

CDR3aa: CASSPGEGRANYGYTF
CDR3nt: TGTGCCAGCAGTCCAGGGGAGGGAAGGGCTAACTATGGCTACACCTTC
v_gene: TRBV27
d_gene: NA
j_gene: TRBJ1-2
abundance: few
len: 16

CDR3aa: CSASWGTGYTDTQYF
CDR3nt: TGCAGTGCTAGCTGGGGGACAGGGTACACAGATACGCAGTATTTT
v_gene: TRBV20-1
d_gene: TRBD1
j_gene: TRBJ2-3
abundance: few
len: 15

CDR3aa: CASSYWAGRTYEQYF
CDR3nt: TGTGCCAGCAGTTACTGGGCAGGGAGGACCTACGAGCAGTACTTC
v_gene: TRBV6-2/TRBV6-3
d_gene: NA
j_gene: TRBJ2-7
abundance: NA
len: 15

CDR3aa: CASSSVGGPNYGYTF
CDR3nt: TGTGCCAGCAGCTCCGTCGGGGGCCCTAACTATGGCTACACCTTC
v_gene: TRBV7-3
d_gene: NA
j_gene: TRBJ1-2
abundance: NA
len: 15

CDR3aa: CSARDPRVLSGELFF
CDR3nt: TGCAGTGCTAGAGATCCCAGGGTTCTATCCGGGGAGCTGTTTTTT
v_gene: TRBV20-1
d_gene: NA
j_gene: TRBJ2-2
abundance: few
len: 15